The 17 T cell receptor beta chains given below trace back to one sample, sequenced in a study of T-cell reconstitution after alpha-beta-depleted transplantation in children (dated by TCRdb to the mid-2010s). The library was obtained by PCR. Sequencing used an Illumina HiSeq 2500. TCR library preparation used molecular barcoding, with unique molecular identifiers applied to normalize quantification of the TCRbeta repertoire. TCRdb ran its own pipeline on the public reads, namely fastp trimming at Q25 and MiXCR clone calling, and kept in-frame beta chains. Merged by CDR3 protein, the rows form single entries marked with the most common genes and DNA. Recorded for this sample are hundreds of thousands of distinct CDR3 sequences; 16% of them occurred a single time. The ten largest clones take up approximately 1% of the sample. The source material was PBMCs from the stem cell graft donor, sampled from the stem cell graft. These receptors were taken from a human donor who donated a stem cell graft to a child with acute myeloid leukemia.

This clonotype was seen a few times. The chain is built from TRBV9 and TRBJ1-5; no clear D gene. The CDR3 consists of 13 residues. In germline, CDR1 is SGDLS, CDR2 YYNGEE. V was cut by 2 bases and J by 7 bases, with 10 bases left in between. CDR3 sequence: CASSVSPQQPQHF. In nucleotides, the CDR3 is TGTGCCAGCAGCGTCAGCCCCCAACAGCCCCAGCATTTT.

This clonotype was picked up many times. The gene calls are TRBV20-1 and TRBJ2-7; 11 bases align to TRBD2. V trimming: 1 base; J trimming: 2 bases; junction bases outside the gene matches: 4. Germline V gene lookup returns CDR1 DFQATT and CDR2 SNEGSKA (reference sequence). The CDR3 is 15 amino acids. The CDR3 region has the DNA TGCAGTGCTAGAGCTCCGGGACTAGCGGCCTACGAGCAGTACGTC. Translated: CSARAPGLAAYEQYV.

The rearrangement joins TRBV12-3 or TRBV12-4 to TRBJ1-6, with D possibly TRBD1 on 6 matching bases. The length of the CDR3 is 15 residues. With 4 bases removed from V and 11 bases from J, the gap between germline ends came to 18 bases. CDR3 residues: CASSSPPTGRAPLHF. For the CDR3, the DNA is TGTGCCAGCAGTTCCCCCCCGACAGGCCGGGCACCCCTCCACTTT.

The chain couples TRBV7-9 to TRBJ2-3; 10 positions match TRBD2. Germline V gene lookup returns CDR1 SEHNR and CDR2 FQNEAQ (reference sequence). The CDR3 contains 15 residues. V lost 5 bases to trimming and J lost 2 bases; unmatched junction nucleotides: 4. The CDR3 DNA sequence: TGTGCCAGCAGCCGTAGCGGGGGGATCACAGATACGCAGTATTTT. Protein: CASSRSGGITDTQYF.

This clonotype was picked up many times. The J gene is TRBJ2-7, the V gene TRBV5-6, with D uncertain. V shed 2 bases and J shed 3 bases, with 9 bases lying between them. This CDR3 comprises 13 residues. Looked up from germline, CDR1 is SGHDT and CDR2 is YYEEEE. The CDR3 protein is CASSLLPGYEQYV. Written as DNA, the CDR3 is TGTGCCAGCAGCTTACTTCCCGGCTACGAGCAGTACGTC.

This clonotype was detected ten times or more. The gene calls are TRBV20-1 and TRBJ2-2, with 7 nucleotides matching TRBD2. J lost 5 bases, V lost 1 base, and 4 bases had no gene match. Looked up from germline, CDR1 is DFQATT and CDR2 is SNEGSKA (reference sequence). The CDR3 consists of 14 residues. This chain's CDR3 is CSARVSGRTGELFF. The CDR3 DNA reads TGCAGTGCTAGAGTTTCCGGGAGGACCGGGGAGCTGTTTTTT.

The table lists this clonotype with many counts. The CDR3 spells CSVVGQGYEQYV. CDR3 DNA sequence: TGCAGCGTCGTCGGACAGGGCTACGAGCAGTACGTC. The rearrangement links TRBV29-1 to TRBJ2-7; 8 positions match TRBD1. The CDR3 totals 12 residues. Germline lookup yields CDR1 SQVTM and CDR2 ANQGSEA. Trimming took 6 bases from V and 3 from J; bases not matched to a gene: 4.

This clonotype was recorded a few times. The J gene is TRBJ2-3, the V gene TRBV7-9, with TRBD2 matching 7 bases. CDR3 length: 16 amino acids. The germline CDR1 and CDR2 sequences are SEHNR and FQNEAQ (reference sequence). The V segment lost 2 bases and the J segment 0 bases; nucleotides outside the gene matches: 5. The DNA of the CDR3 is TGTGCCAGCAGCTTACTCTCCGGGGGGAGCACAGATACGCAGTATTTT. It codes for CASSLLSGGSTDTQYF.

This clonotype was picked up many times. This chain joins TRBV7-2 and TRBJ2-1; either TRBD1 or TRBD2 may fit D (6 bases each). With 7 bases removed from V and 2 bases from J, the gap between germline ends came to 18 bases. Per germline, CDR1 SGHTA and CDR2 FQGNSA. This CDR3 contains 16 residues. CDR3 in amino acids: CASTQDGGRTYNEQFF. CDR3 nucleotide sequence: TGTGCCAGCACCCAAGACGGGGGCCGCACCTACAATGAGCAGTTCTTC.

This clonotype was picked up many times. The chain combines TRBV20-1 with TRBJ2-2; 10 bases are a match to TRBD2. The CDR3 totals 16 residues. V lost 6 bases to trimming and J lost 4 bases; unmatched junction nucleotides: 11. Germline CDR1 and CDR2: DFQATT and SNEGSKA (reference sequence). CDR3 coding DNA: TGCAGTGCCCCGAACCCCAGGACTAGCGGCACCGGGGAGCTGTTTTTT. Its protein is CSAPNPRTSGTGELFF.

The J gene is TRBJ2-5, the V gene TRBV5-1; 8 bases align to TRBD2. This CDR3 has 17 amino acids. CDR1 is SGHRS, CDR2 YFSETQ, per germline. Germline trimming cut 0 bases from V and 3 bases from J; bases unmatched to any gene: 10. The CDR3 here is CASSLGILAGLEETQYF. CDR3 nucleotides: TGCGCCAGCAGCTTGGGAATTTTAGCGGGACTAGAAGAGACCCAGTACTTC.

The gene calls are TRBV5-1 and TRBJ1-4; no definite D call. Trimming removed 0 bases from V and 0 bases from J, with 18 bases in between. Germline V CDR1 and CDR2: SGHRS, YFSETQ. CDR3 length equals 19 residues. In DNA, the CDR3 is TGCGCCAGCAGCTTGGGCGTAGGACGGCGAACTGCAACTAATGAAAAACTGTTTTTT. This gives the protein CASSLGVGRRTATNEKLFF.

V usage is TRBV5-1 and J usage is TRBJ1-2, with 7 bases identical to TRBD1. J gave up 4 bases and V 6 bases, and 9 bases lay outside the gene matches. The CDR3 covers 14 residues. Looked up from germline, CDR1 is SGHRS and CDR2 is YFSETQ. CDR3 bases: TGCGCCAGCACCCCGGGACAGCCAATCTATGGCTACACCTTC. This codes for CASTPGQPIYGYTF. The full variable domain, its missing parts supplied by reference TRBV5-1 and TRBJ1-2, is KAGVTQTPRYLIKTRGQQVTLSCSPISGHRSVSWYQQTPGQGLQFLFEYFSETQRNKGNFPGRFSGRQFSNSRSEMNVSTLELGDSALYLCASTPGQPIYGYTFGSGTRLTVV.

The chain has TRBV18 and TRBJ2-1, with 7 bases aligning to TRBD2. V shed 4 bases and J 4 bases; nucleotides not matched to a gene: 10. Germline assignment: CDR1 KGHSH and CDR2 LQKENI. CDR3 length: 16 amino acids. This chain's CDR3 is CASSLNSGAIYNEQFF. Here the CDR3 DNA reads TGTGCCAGCTCACTCAACAGCGGGGCCATATACAATGAGCAGTTCTTC.

This clonotype was counted at least ten times. The chain uses TRBV20-1 and TRBJ2-1, with TRBD2 matching over 8 bases. The germline CDR1 and CDR2 sequences are DFQATT and SNEGSKA (reference sequence). The CDR3 is 14 residues long. The ends lost 6 bases at V and 0 bases at J; junction bases unmatched: 4. The CDR3 DNA reads as TGCAGTGCCCTGCGGGGGGCCTCCTACAATGAGCAGTTCTTC. Residues: CSALRGASYNEQFF.

A few counts support this clonotype. V and J are TRBV12-3 or TRBV12-4 and TRBJ1-1; D ambiguous. Trimming pared 3 bases from V and 3 bases from J, leaving 11 bases between. This CDR3 spans 14 amino acids. The CDR3 is CASSFGDRDTEAFF. The CDR3 region has the DNA TGTGCCAGCAGTTTCGGGGATAGGGACACTGAAGCTTTCTTT.

This clonotype was observed many times. One end of the junction does not line up with germline, which may come from a read error. The CDR3: CASTEGDTQYF. CDR3 nucleotides: TGCGCCAGCACTGAGGGAGATACGCAGTATTTT. The chain has TRBV10-2 and TRBJ2-3; a possible D gene is TRBD2 (5 bases). The germline V gene has CDR1 WSHSY and CDR2 SAAADI. This CDR3 spans 11 amino acids.